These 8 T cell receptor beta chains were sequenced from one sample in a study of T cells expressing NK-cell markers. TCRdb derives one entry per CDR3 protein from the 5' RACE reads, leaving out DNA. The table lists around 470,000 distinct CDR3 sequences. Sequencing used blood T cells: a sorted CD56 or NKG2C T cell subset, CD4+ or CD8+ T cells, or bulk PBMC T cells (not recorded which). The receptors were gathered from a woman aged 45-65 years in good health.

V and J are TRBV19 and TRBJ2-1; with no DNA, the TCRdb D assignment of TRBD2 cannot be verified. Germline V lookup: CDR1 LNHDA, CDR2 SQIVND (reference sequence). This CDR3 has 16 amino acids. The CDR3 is CASSILAGGSLDEQFF.

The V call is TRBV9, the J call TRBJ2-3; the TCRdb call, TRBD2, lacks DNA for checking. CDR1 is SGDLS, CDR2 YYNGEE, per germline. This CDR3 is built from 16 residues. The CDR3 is CASSVEGRGWTDTQYF.

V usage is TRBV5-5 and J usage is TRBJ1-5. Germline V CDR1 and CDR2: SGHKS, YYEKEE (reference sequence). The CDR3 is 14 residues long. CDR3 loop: CASSLGVRNQPQHF.

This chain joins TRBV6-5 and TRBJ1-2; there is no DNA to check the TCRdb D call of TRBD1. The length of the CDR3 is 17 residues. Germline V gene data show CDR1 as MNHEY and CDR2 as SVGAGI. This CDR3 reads CASSYSLGDRGFNGYTF.

The CDR3 loop is CASSSQIRTSGRTRQYF. The chain couples TRBV5-1 to TRBJ2-7; the D gene TCRdb calls, TRBD2, cannot be checked with no DNA. This CDR3 is built from 17 residues. CDR1 is SGHRS, CDR2 YFSETQ, per germline.

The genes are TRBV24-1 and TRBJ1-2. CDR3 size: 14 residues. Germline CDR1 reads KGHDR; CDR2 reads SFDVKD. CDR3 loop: CATSDILRNYGYTF.

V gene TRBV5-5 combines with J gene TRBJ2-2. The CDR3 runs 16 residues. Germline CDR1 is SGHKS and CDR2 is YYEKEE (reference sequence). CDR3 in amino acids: CASSLAVQANTGELFF.

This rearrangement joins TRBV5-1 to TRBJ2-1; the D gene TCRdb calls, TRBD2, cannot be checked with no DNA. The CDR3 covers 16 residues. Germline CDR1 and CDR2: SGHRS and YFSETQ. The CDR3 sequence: CASRATFAGERSEQFF.